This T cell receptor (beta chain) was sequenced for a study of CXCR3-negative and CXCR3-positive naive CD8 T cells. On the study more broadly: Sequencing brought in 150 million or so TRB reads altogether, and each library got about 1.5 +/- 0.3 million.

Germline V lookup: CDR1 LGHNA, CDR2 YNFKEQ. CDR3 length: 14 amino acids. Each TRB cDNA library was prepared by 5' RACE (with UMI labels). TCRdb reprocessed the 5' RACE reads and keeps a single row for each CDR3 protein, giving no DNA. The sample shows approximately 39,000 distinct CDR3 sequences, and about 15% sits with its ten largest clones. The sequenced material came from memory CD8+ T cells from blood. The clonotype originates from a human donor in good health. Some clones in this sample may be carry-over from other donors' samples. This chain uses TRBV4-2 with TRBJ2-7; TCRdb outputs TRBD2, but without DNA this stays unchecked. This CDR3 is CASSQLAGVDEQYF.